The clone carrying this T cell receptor beta chain was counted at least ten times. The sample is drawn from a study of Graves' ophthalmopathy and Graves' hyperthyroidism. For repertoire sequencing, the TCR beta CDR3 regions were amplified from RNA transcripts. RT-PCR in the first round used HTBI primers; a second-round multiplex PCR followed. TCRdb processed the multiplex PCR reads anew with MiXCR; each CDR3 protein has one entry. The sample holds some 1.1 million distinct CDR3 sequences; 35% to 40% are singletons and the top ten take 11%. Germline V gene lookup returns CDR1 LNHNV and CDR2 YYDKDF (reference sequence). V shed 0 bases, J shed 2 bases, and the junction held 9 bases outside the gene matches. This CDR3 region has 17 residues. Diagnostic conclusions were grounded in clinical symptoms, serum thyroxine, TRAb, thyroid ultrasound and orbital computed tomography.

The sequenced sample was peripheral blood or thyroid tissue (not recorded which). The chain links TRBV15 to TRBJ2-5; 7 bases map to TRBD2. The origin of this receptor is an adult man with Graves' hyperthyroidism. CDR3 nucleotide sequence: TGTGCCACCAGCAGAGATCCCCCGGGGGGAGTTCAAGAGACCCAGTACTTC. Encoded protein: CATSRDPPGGVQETQYF.